This T cell receptor beta chain was sequenced in a study of T cells after yellow fever vaccination (dated by TCRdb to about 2019). For context, the study as a whole: Memory subsets (EM, EMRA, CM and Tscm) were sorted on a BD FACS Aria III using CD3, CD45RA, CCR7 and CD95 staining. The SMART-Seq v4 Ultra Low Input RNA kit was used to prepare libraries from fractions with low cell numbers. To follow T-cell clones before and after both primary and booster YFV17D yellow fever vaccination, bulk TCR alpha and beta repertoires underwent longitudinal sequencing. Two healthy male donors made up the cohort, one aged 18 to 30 years and the other aged 30 to 40 years. Blood samples were taken at several timepoints before and after primary and secondary immunization, and bulk PBMC replicates and cell subsets were isolated. Memory subsets were sorted on days 0, 15 and 45 and at 18 months following primary vaccination, and on days 0, 15 and 45 following the 30-year booster. The paper as a whole reports these results and caveats: In the sorted memory subsets on day 0, nearly all of the vaccine-responding clonotypes fell below detection. Computational filtering was required because FACS-sorted repertoires could contain abundant contaminating clonotypes from the bulk population. After the booster, most of the clones that had expanded following primary vaccination were detected again (roughly 96% of CD4 and roughly 90% of CD8), which suggests that memory was broadly maintained. Because the study included only a couple of donors, the extent to which the findings can be generalized is limited. A small share of clonotypes was detected in both CD4 and CD8 compartments, with the overlap likely arising from convergent recombination. The secondary T-cell response was weaker than the primary response but faster, peaking on day 5 instead of day 15.

This specimen's treatment or condition label, interpreted: live attenuated yellow fever vaccine strain. A standard Ficoll-Paque protocol was used to isolate PBMCs from peripheral blood. For sorted memory subsets, RNA extraction was done with the RNeasy Micro Kit. Germline trimming amounts to 4 bases on V and 2 bases on J, with 6 as the count of junction bases outside the gene matches. Inclusive of the bounding cysteine and phenylalanine, the CDR3 is 14 residues long. The read is trimmed to its CDR3 DNA, 42 bases read in frame from base 1. Sequences SQVTM (CDR1) and ANQGSEA (CDR2) are obtained from the germline V gene. This clonotype occurred many times. One base away there is no much larger clone; base qualities are not given. Synthesis of TCR cDNA relied on 5'RACE template switching, a step that introduced a universal primer site along with unique molecular identifiers. Priming of cDNA synthesis was performed from both the TCR alpha and TCR beta constant segments. Library amplification used two PCR steps, and the second PCR step added sample barcodes and sequencing adapters. Sequencing of libraries was done on Illumina HiSeq 2500 (2x100 bp) or NovaSeq (2x150 bp). As for the authors' bioinformatics: Reads were demultiplexed and collapsed into UMI consensus sequences with MIGEC, and V(D)J alignment was performed with MiXCR. Vaccine-responding clonotypes were identified with edgeR using replicate PBMC samples, with FDR below 0.01 and a log2 fold change above 5 up to day 15 being required. Each bulk clonotype was labeled CD4 or CD8 based on which sequenced repertoire, CD4 or CD8, contained the clonotype at higher abundance. To estimate the distribution of each clone across memory phenotypes, clonotype frequencies in memory subsets were weighted by FACS-sorted cell numbers. In TCRdb, the public reads were trimmed at Q25 with fastp and aligned with MiXCR, with productive beta chains retained. Records with the same CDR3 protein are collapsed into one entry carrying the most frequent genes and DNA. These V and J calls derive from TCRdb rather than the authors' analysis. The sample profile shows over 4,000 distinct CDR3 sequences; around 3.8% of them were found once. Together, the top ten hold 59% of the sample.

The V and J segments used are TRBV29-1 and TRBJ2-3; 7 central nucleotides agree with TRBD1. Specimen: PBMCs, either bulk or a sorted T-cell subset (CD4+, CD8+, memory, or dextramer-sorted; not recorded which), collected 15 days after the yellow fever booster vaccination. The origin of this receptor is a man between 25 and 39 years old who received the YFV17D yellow fever vaccine. Here the CDR3 is given as CSVGNRGSTDTQYF. In nucleotides, the sequence is TGCAGCGTTGGAAACAGGGGATCCACAGATACGCAGTATTTT.